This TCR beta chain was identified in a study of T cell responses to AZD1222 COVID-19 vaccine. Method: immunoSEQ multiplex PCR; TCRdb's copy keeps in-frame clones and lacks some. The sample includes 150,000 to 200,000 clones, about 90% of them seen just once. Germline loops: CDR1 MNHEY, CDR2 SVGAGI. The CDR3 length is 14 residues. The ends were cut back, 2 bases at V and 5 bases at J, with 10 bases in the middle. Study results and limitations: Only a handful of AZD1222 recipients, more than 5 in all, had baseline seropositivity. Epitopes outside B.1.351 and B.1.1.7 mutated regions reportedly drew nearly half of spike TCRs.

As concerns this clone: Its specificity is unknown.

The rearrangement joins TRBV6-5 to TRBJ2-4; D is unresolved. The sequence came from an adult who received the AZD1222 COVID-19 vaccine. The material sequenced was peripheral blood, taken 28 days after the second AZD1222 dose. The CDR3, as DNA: TGTGCCAGCAGTTACAGCCGCAGCCAAAACATTCAGTACTTC. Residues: CASSYSRSQNIQYF.